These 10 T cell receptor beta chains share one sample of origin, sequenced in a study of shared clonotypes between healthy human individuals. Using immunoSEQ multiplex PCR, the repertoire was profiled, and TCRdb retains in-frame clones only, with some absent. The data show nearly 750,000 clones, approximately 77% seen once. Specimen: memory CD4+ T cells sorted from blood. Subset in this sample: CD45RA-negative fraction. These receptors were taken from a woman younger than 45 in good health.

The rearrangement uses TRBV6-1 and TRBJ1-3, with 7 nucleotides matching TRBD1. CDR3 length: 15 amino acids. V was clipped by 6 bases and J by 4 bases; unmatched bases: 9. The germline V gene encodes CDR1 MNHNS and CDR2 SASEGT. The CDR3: CASRMIGGSGNTIYF. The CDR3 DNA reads TGTGCCAGCAGGATGATAGGGGGCTCCGGAAACACCATATATTTT.

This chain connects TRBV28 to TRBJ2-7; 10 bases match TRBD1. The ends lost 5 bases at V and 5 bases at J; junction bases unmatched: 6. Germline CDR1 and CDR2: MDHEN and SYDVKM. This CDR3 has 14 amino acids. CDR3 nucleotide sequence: TGTGCCAGCAGTCAGAGACAGGGGGCCGACGAGCAGTACTTC. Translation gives CASSQRQGADEQYF. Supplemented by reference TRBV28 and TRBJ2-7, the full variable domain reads DVKVTQSSRYLVKRTGEKVFLECVQDMDHENMFWYRQDPGLGLRLIYFSYDVKMKEKGDIPEGYSVSREKKERFSLILESASTNQTSMYLCASSQRQGADEQYFGPGTRLTVT.

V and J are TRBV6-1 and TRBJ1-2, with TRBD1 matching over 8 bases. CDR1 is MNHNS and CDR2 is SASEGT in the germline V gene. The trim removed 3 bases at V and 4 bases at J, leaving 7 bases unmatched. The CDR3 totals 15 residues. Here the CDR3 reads CASSEGQVQRYGYTF. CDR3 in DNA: TGTGCCAGCAGTGAGGGACAGGTGCAACGCTATGGCTACACCTTC.

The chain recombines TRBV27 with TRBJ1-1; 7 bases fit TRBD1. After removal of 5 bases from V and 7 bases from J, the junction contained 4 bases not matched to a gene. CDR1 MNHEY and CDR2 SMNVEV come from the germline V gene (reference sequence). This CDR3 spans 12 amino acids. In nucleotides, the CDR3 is TGTGCCAGCAGTCGAAGACAGGGTGAAGCTTTCTTT. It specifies CASSRRQGEAFF.

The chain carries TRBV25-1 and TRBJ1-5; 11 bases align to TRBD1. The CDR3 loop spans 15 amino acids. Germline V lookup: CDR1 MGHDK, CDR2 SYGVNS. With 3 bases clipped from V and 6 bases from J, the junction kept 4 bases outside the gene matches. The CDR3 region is CASSEGQGGSQPQHF. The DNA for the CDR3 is TGTGCCAGCAGTGAGGGACAGGGGGGGAGTCAGCCCCAGCATTTT.

The CDR3, as DNA: TGTGCCAGCAGCTTGGGCACAGGGGCCTCCGAGCAGTACTTC. The encoded protein is CASSLGTGASEQYF. The chain recombines TRBV7-6 with TRBJ2-7; 7 bases line up with TRBD1. The CDR3 spans 14 residues. Unmatched junction bases numbered 8, after V lost 3 bases and J lost 6 bases. CDR1 and CDR2 (germline): SGHVS, FNYEAQ.

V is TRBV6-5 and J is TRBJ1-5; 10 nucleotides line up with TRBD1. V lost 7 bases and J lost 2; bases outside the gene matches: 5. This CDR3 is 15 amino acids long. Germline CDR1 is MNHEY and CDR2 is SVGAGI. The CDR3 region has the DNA TGTGCCAGCACGCTGACAGGGGGCGGCAATCAGCCCCAGCATTTT. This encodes CASTLTGGGNQPQHF.

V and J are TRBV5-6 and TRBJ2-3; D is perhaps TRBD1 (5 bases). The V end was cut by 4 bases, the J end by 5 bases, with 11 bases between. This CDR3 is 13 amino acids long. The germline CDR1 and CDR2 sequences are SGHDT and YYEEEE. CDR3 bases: TGTGCCAGCAGCCAGGGAATGGGAGATACGCAGTATTTT. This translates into CASSQGMGDTQYF.

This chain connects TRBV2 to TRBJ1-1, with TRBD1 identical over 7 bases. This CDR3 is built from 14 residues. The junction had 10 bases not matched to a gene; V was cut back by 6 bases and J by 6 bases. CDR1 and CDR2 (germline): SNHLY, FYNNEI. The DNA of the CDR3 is TGTGCCAGCAGAGACAGGGCGGCTGCACCTGAAGCTTTCTTT. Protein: CASRDRAAAPEAFF.

The DNA of the CDR3 is TGTGCCAGCAGCTCTCCGGGAAACGTAAACTATGGCTACACCTTC. This gives the protein CASSSPGNVNYGYTF. The chain combines TRBV5-6 with TRBJ1-2; no firm D call. The CDR3 is 15 residues long. Looked up from germline, CDR1 is SGHDT and CDR2 is YYEEEE. The V end lost 3 bases, the J end lost 2 bases, and 14 bases lay between the germline ends.